This T cell receptor (beta chain) was observed in a study of shared clonotypes between healthy human individuals. Whole-study results and caveats: Clonotype sharing among donors, it was expected, would be affected by sequencing depth. Naive CD4 clonotypes overlapped across a handful of donors at roughly 5%.

Using immunoSEQ multiplex PCR, the repertoire was profiled, and TCRdb retains in-frame clones only, with some absent. The sample includes a few million clones, approximately 94% seen only once; the top ten take 0.11% to 0.15%. The CDR3 spans 13 residues. Germline loops: CDR1 GTSNPN, CDR2 SVGIG (reference sequence). Trimming left V 4 bases short and J 5 bases short, with 14 bases between. Regarding this clone: What it binds is not known.

Recent vaccinations or acute infections were absent in the healthy HIV-negative adult donors. The sample consisted of naive CD4+ T cells sorted from blood. Subset specified: CD45RA+ positively selected. The clonotype comes from a man between 18 and 35 years old in good health. The chain links TRBV30 to TRBJ1-2; no clear D gene. The CDR3 nucleotides are TGTGCCTGGACTTTGGACGGCTCATATGGCTACACCTTC. Translated, it gives CAWTLDGSYGYTF. The full variable domain, its missing parts supplied by reference TRBV30 and TRBJ1-2, is SQTIHQWPATLVQPVGSPLSLECTVEGTSNPNLYWYRQAAGRGLQLLFYSVGIGQISSEVPQNLSASRPQDRQFILSSKKLLLSDSGFYLCAWTLDGSYGYTFGSGTRLTVV.